The T cell receptor (beta chain) described here comes from a study of identical twins. Via MiXCR, TCRdb re-called the 5' RACE reads, giving one row per CDR3 protein. The sample holds roughly 350,000 distinct CDR3 sequences; around an eighth are singletons and the top ten take about 7%. These data also featured in a second study, about yellow fever vaccine responses in identical twins.

The TCR comes from a woman aged 18-30 years in good health. Material for sequencing was CD8+ T cells sorted from blood.

DNA of the CDR3: TGCAGTGCTAGTCTCAGACTAGCCCACGATCAGGATACGCAGTATTTT. It translates to CSASLRLAHDQDTQYF. The J gene is TRBJ2-3, the V gene TRBV20-1; 7 bases agree with TRBD2. From germline, CDR1 is DFQATT and CDR2 SNEGSKA (reference sequence). The CDR3 consists of 16 residues. Trimming removed 3 bases from V and 6 bases from J; junction bases left unmatched: 15.